These 17 T cell receptor beta chains share one sample of origin, sequenced in a study of response to subunit inactivated influenza vaccine. MiXCR, run by TCRdb on the RT-PCR reads, gives a single entry per CDR3 protein. The data hold around 650,000 distinct CDR3 sequences, with 15% to 18% observed a single time. This specimen consisted of PBMCs from blood, obtained roughly 12 days after vaccination. The receptors shown here come from a man between 45 and 60 years old who received an inactivated influenza vaccine.

The V gene is TRBV12-3 or TRBV12-4, the J gene TRBJ2-7; D is undetermined. The V gene lost 7 bases and the J gene lost 6 bases, with 10 bases spanning the gap. The CDR3 is made up of 11 amino acids. The CDR3 DNA sequence: TGTGCCAGCACCCATCGACTCGAGCAGTACTTC. Its translation is CASTHRLEQYF.

V is TRBV15 and J is TRBJ2-5; 10 bases are a match to TRBD2. Losses at the gene ends were 4 bases for V and 7 bases for J; bases not matched to a gene: 0. Germline V gives CDR1 LNHNV, CDR2 YYDKDF (reference sequence). The CDR3 runs 12 residues. The CDR3 spells CATSKREGTQYF. The DNA of the CDR3 is TGTGCCACCAGCAAGCGGGAGGGGACCCAGTACTTC.

This clonotype turned up a few times. This chain connects TRBV11-2 to TRBJ2-2, with D possibly being TRBD2 (5 bases). Trimming shortened V by 2 bases and J by 6 bases, and 16 bases separated the two germline ends. CDR3 length equals 16 residues. Germline V lookup: CDR1 SGHAT, CDR2 FQNNGV. The CDR3 DNA reads TGTGCCAGCAGCTTAAGGTTGGACTCAACACCCGGGGAGCTGTTTTTT. As protein: CASSLRLDSTPGELFF.

The chain joins TRBV10-3 to TRBJ2-1, with 10 bases identical to TRBD1. With V trimmed by 6 bases and J by 3 bases, 5 bases remained unmatched. Germline CDR1 and CDR2: ENHRY and SYGVKD. This CDR3 has 15 amino acids. CDR3 in DNA: TGTGCCATCAGGGCCGGGACAGGGGACTACAATGAGCAGTTCTTC. It translates to CAIRAGTGDYNEQFF.

A few counts support this clonotype. V gene TRBV20-1 combines with J gene TRBJ2-5; TRBD2 agrees at 9 bases. V lost 6 bases and J lost 2; bases outside the gene matches: 13. CDR1 is DFQATT, CDR2 SNEGSKA, per germline (reference sequence). The CDR3 is made up of 16 amino acids. The CDR3 DNA is TGCAGTGCCCTACGCTGGCTAGCGGGGTCTCAAGAGACCCAGTACTTC. Encoded protein: CSALRWLAGSQETQYF.

This chain's CDR3 is CASSQGPAGTEAFF. The CDR3, as DNA: TGTGCCAGCAGCCAGGGACCCGCGGGCACTGAAGCTTTCTTT. The V gene is TRBV3-1, the J gene TRBJ1-1, with D perhaps matching TRBD1 (5 bases). CDR3 length: 14 amino acids. From germline, CDR1 is LGHDT and CDR2 YNNKEL (reference sequence). The V end was cut by 3 bases, the J end by 4 bases, with 12 bases between.

This clonotype has just a few counts. The V call is TRBV5-1, the J call TRBJ2-7; 9 nucleotides align to TRBD2. Germline values: CDR1 SGHRS, CDR2 YFSETQ. The length of the CDR3 is 17 residues. V lost 4 bases to trimming and J lost 3 bases; unmatched junction nucleotides: 14. The CDR3 nucleotides are TGCGCCAGCAGCGCAAACCAACTAGCGGGCCCTATCTACGAGCAGTACTTC. Its protein is CASSANQLAGPIYEQYF.

The V gene is TRBV20-1, the J gene TRBJ2-5; the D gene is possibly TRBD2 (5 bases). The CDR3 loop spans 13 amino acids. Germline-derived CDR1 and CDR2 are DFQATT and SNEGSKA (reference sequence). V lost 3 bases to trimming and J lost 3 bases, with 11 bases between them. CDR3 in amino acids: CSASPSGEETQYF. Written as DNA, the CDR3 is TGCAGTGCTAGCCCCTCCGGGGAAGAGACCCAGTACTTC.

This clonotype appeared a few times. DNA for the CDR3: TGTGCCAGCAGCTTGGTAGGCAGGCCAGAGACCCAGTACTTC. Its protein product is CASSLVGRPETQYF. The chain joins TRBV5-5 to TRBJ2-5; D remains unclear. The length of the CDR3 is 14 residues. Germline CDR1 reads SGHKS; CDR2 reads YYEKEE (reference sequence). V was cut by 0 bases and J by 4 bases, with 10 bases left in between.

The table lists this clonotype with a few counts. The genes are TRBV10-3 and TRBJ2-5; TRBD1 matches 9 bases. With V trimmed by 5 bases and J by 5 bases, 6 bases remained unmatched. This CDR3 is 14 amino acids long. Per the germline V gene, CDR1 is ENHRY and CDR2 is SYGVKD. CDR3 nucleotides: TGTGCCATCAGTCCGGACAGGGGAGAGGAGACCCAGTACTTC. Residues: CAISPDRGEETQYF.

The table lists this clonotype with a few counts. This chain connects TRBV7-9 to TRBJ2-1; D unresolved. In germline, CDR1 is SEHNR, CDR2 FQNEAQ (reference sequence). The germline V and J ends were trimmed by 5 bases and 5 bases, with 10 bases remaining between them. This CDR3 comprises 13 residues. In DNA, the CDR3 is TGTGCCAGCAGCCGAAACAGCAACAATGAGCAGTTCTTC. The encoded protein is CASSRNSNNEQFF.

In its sample, this clonotype was seen a few times. The chain carries TRBV5-1 and TRBJ2-5; D might be TRBD1 or TRBD2, each matching 6 bases. The CDR3 length is 15 residues. The V gene's germline CDR1 is SGHRS and CDR2 YFSETQ. The ends were cut back, 4 bases at V and 5 bases at J, with 18 bases in the middle. The CDR3 coding sequence is TGCGCCAGCAGCCCTTTCAGGGGAGGTGCGGAGACCCAGTACTTC. Its protein product is CASSPFRGGAETQYF.

The table lists this clonotype with a few counts. The rearrangement links TRBV10-2 to TRBJ2-2; TRBD2 is a possible D gene (5 bases). The CDR3 runs 15 residues. V lost 3 bases and J 4 bases, leaving 12 bases between the germline ends. Germline V CDR1 and CDR2: WSHSY, SAAADI. CDR3 in amino acids: CASSENLASTGELFF. In nucleotides, the CDR3 is TGCGCCAGCAGTGAAAATTTAGCGAGCACCGGGGAGCTGTTTTTT.

In its sample, this clonotype was seen a few times. The chain recombines TRBV7-8 with TRBJ2-6, with TRBD2 identical over 13 bases. Germline trimming cut 5 bases from V and 0 bases from J; bases unmatched to any gene: 7. This CDR3 comprises 19 residues. Germline-derived CDR1 and CDR2 are SGHVS and FQNEAQ. CDR3 sequence: CASSQKLAGGLSGANVLTF. The CDR3, as DNA: TGTGCCAGCAGCCAGAAACTAGCGGGGGGGCTCTCTGGGGCCAACGTCCTGACTTTC. Full variable domain (rest looked up from reference TRBV7-8 and TRBJ2-6): GAGVSQSPRYKVAKRGQDVALRCDPISGHVSLFWYQQALGQGPEFLTYFQNEAQLDKSGLPSDRFFAERPEGSVSTLKIQRTQQEDSAVYLCASSQKLAGGLSGANVLTFGAGSRLTVL.

V and J are TRBV13 and TRBJ2-7; D is uncertain. Trimming left V 2 bases short and J 0 bases short, with 11 bases between. This CDR3 comprises 15 residues. The germline V gene has CDR1 PRHDT and CDR2 FYEKMQ (reference sequence). The CDR3 region is CASSLRAVISYEQYF. CDR3 DNA: TGTGCCAGCAGCTTAAGGGCAGTGATCTCCTACGAGCAGTACTTC.

This sequence joins TRBV12-3 or TRBV12-4 and TRBJ2-1; 8 positions agree with TRBD2. CDR3 length: 14 residues. V shed 7 bases, J shed 1 base, and the junction held 3 bases outside the gene matches. CDR3 protein: CASMPSGSYNEQFF. For the CDR3, the DNA is TGTGCCAGCATGCCTAGCGGGTCCTACAATGAGCAGTTCTTC.

This clonotype has a handful of counts. This chain joins TRBV29-1 and TRBJ2-7, with D perhaps TRBD1 (6 bases). V was pared by 1 base and J by 0 bases, with 13 bases between. Germline V CDR1 and CDR2: SQVTM, ANQGSEA. CDR3 length: 15 amino acids. CDR3 sequence: CSVEGQGSTSYEQYF. The CDR3 nucleotides read TGCAGCGTTGAAGGGCAGGGGTCCACCTCCTACGAGCAGTACTTC.